The 10 T cell receptor beta chains below come from one sample, sequenced in a study of CD8+ T cells in alopecia areata. Investigators isolated RNA and reverse transcribed it into cDNA to act as the sequencing template. Only in-frame clones appear in the TCRdb table, and some are missing; sequencing was by immunoSEQ multiplex PCR. This table holds some 150,000 clones, about 60% found once. The sample was CD4+ T cells sorted from blood, taken at week 0. The receptors here all came from a human donor with alopecia areata.

V usage is TRBV2 and J usage is TRBJ2-7; D gene uncertain. The germline gives CDR1 SNHLY, CDR2 FYNNEI. The CDR3 contains 12 residues. V was pared by 1 base and J by 7 bases, with 8 bases between. CDR3 residues: CASSEGLPEQYF. CDR3 bases: TGTGCCAGCAGTGAAGGCCTACCTGAGCAGTACTTC.

The rearrangement uses TRBV30 and TRBJ2-3; D gene unclear. V lost 0 bases to trimming and J lost 3 bases, with 7 bases between them. There are 13 residues in the CDR3. Germline CDR1 GTSNPN, CDR2 SVGIG (reference sequence). CDR3 nucleotide sequence: TGTGCCTGGAGTGTACAAGAGACAGATACGCAGTATTTT. This encodes CAWSVQETDTQYF.

The genes are TRBV30 and TRBJ2-5, with 12 bases fitting TRBD2. This CDR3 comprises 15 residues. J lost 3 bases, V lost 3 bases, and 5 bases had no gene match. Germline assignment: CDR1 GTSNPN and CDR2 SVGIG (reference sequence). CDR3 coding DNA: TGTGCCTGGAGCCGACGGACTAGCGGGGAAGAGACCCAGTACTTC. Its translation: CAWSRRTSGEETQYF. Full variable domain (outside the CDR3, taken from reference TRBV30 and TRBJ2-5): SQTIHQWPATLVQPVGSPLSLECTVEGTSNPNLYWYRQAAGRGLQLLFYSVGIGQISSEVPQNLSASRPQDRQFILSSKKLLLSDSGFYLCAWSRRTSGEETQYFGPGTRLLVL.

This clone appeared once. The chain employs TRBV30 and TRBJ2-3; perhaps D is TRBD1 or TRBD2 (6 bases each). This CDR3 is built from 17 residues. Trimming took off 1 base at V and 0 bases at J, with 17 bases between the two ends. Germline values: CDR1 GTSNPN, CDR2 SVGIG (reference sequence). CDR3 in amino acids: CAWSGAWGAPSTDTQYF. In DNA form, the CDR3 reads TGTGCCTGGAGTGGGGCGTGGGGGGCCCCAAGCACAGATACGCAGTATTTT.

Only a few counts were recorded for this clone. The chain couples TRBV30 to TRBJ2-1, with a possible D match to TRBD2 (7 bases). Germline CDR1 GTSNPN, CDR2 SVGIG (reference sequence). This CDR3 is built from 16 residues. Deletions cut 4 bases from V and 2 bases from J, with 18 bases between. The CDR3 loop reads CAWTRRGGRAYNEQFF. DNA of the CDR3: TGTGCCTGGACTAGGAGGGGGGGAAGGGCCTACAATGAGCAGTTCTTC.

The chain employs TRBV30 and TRBJ2-6; the D is unclear. Trimming took off 2 bases at V and 2 bases at J, with 13 bases between the two ends. This CDR3 region has 16 residues. The germline V gene has CDR1 GTSNPN and CDR2 SVGIG (reference sequence). In DNA, the CDR3 is TGTGCCTGGAGTCAAGGACGCACCGCTGGGGCCAACGTCCTGACTTTC. It yields the protein CAWSQGRTAGANVLTF.

The count of this clone is one. The chain combines TRBV5-1 with TRBJ2-5; D call uncertain. The CDR3 is made up of 13 amino acids. Per germline, CDR1 SGHRS and CDR2 YFSETQ. Trimming cost V 1 base and J 5 bases, with 9 bases left between them. The CDR3 sequence is CASSLRPRETQYF. CDR3 bases: TGCGCCAGCAGCTTGAGACCACGGGAGACCCAGTACTTC.

This sequence joins TRBV2 and TRBJ2-7, with D perhaps matching TRBD2 (6 bases). Germline values: CDR1 SNHLY, CDR2 FYNNEI. The CDR3 is made up of 12 amino acids. The V and J ends lost 7 bases and 2 bases respectively, with 9 bases between them. The CDR3 DNA follows: TGTGCCAGCACCGGGGGTGCCTACGAGCAGTACTTC. Translated: CASTGGAYEQYF.

This clone appeared a few times. CDR3 DNA sequence: TGCGCCAGCACCGCCATACAGCTGGATACGCAGTATTTT. This translates into CASTAIQLDTQYF. The chain employs TRBV5-1 and TRBJ2-3; D call uncertain. V was pared by 6 bases and J by 6 bases, with 14 bases between. The CDR3 is 13 residues long. Germline lookup yields CDR1 SGHRS and CDR2 YFSETQ.

J is TRBJ1-6 and V is TRBV4-1; unclear D gene. The CDR3 covers 18 residues. CDR1 is MGHRA, CDR2 YSYEKL, per germline. V was cut by 4 bases and J by 0 bases, with 16 bases left in between. CDR3 region: CASSPSRIVSSYNSPLHF. CDR3 nucleotides: TGCGCCAGCAGCCCATCCAGGATTGTAAGCTCCTATAATTCACCCCTCCACTTT.